This note documents a single T cell receptor beta chain sequence. Its cognate antigen is unknown. This sample was included in a study of shared clonotypes between healthy human individuals. Study context: Three CD4 naive, three CD4 memory, two CD8 naive and one CD8 memory plate were used per donor.

Sequencing used immunoSEQ multiplex PCR; TCRdb keeps in-frame clones, though not all of them. The sample lists 2,500,000 or so clones, 93% occurring once. Study-level results: Exclusively blood specimens were collected; tissue repertoires likely differ.

The sequence was collected from a man aged 18 to 35 in good health. Some clones in this sample may be carry-over from other donors' samples. Sequenced material: naive CD4+ T cells from PBMCs. Stated subset: CD45RA+ positively selected.

The CDR3 here is CASSSPNQGFPTYGYTF. The CDR3, as DNA: TGTGCCAGCAGCTCCCCGAATCAGGGGTTCCCTACCTATGGCTACACCTTC. The V and J genes are TRBV5-4 and TRBJ1-2; D is perhaps TRBD1 (6 bases). CDR1 SGHNT and CDR2 YYREEE come from the germline V gene (reference sequence). The V and J ends lost 3 bases and 4 bases respectively, with 22 bases between them. CDR3 length: 17 residues.